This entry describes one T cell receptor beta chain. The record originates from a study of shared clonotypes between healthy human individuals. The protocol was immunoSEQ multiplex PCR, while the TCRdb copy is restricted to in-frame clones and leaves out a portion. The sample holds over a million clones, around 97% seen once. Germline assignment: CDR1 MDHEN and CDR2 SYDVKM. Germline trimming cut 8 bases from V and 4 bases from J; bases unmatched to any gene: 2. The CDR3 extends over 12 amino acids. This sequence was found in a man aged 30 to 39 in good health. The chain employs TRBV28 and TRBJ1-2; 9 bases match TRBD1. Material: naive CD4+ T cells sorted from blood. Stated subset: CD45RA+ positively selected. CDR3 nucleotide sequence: TGTGCCAGCGGACAGGGGTCCTATGGCTACACCTTC. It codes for CASGQGSYGYTF.